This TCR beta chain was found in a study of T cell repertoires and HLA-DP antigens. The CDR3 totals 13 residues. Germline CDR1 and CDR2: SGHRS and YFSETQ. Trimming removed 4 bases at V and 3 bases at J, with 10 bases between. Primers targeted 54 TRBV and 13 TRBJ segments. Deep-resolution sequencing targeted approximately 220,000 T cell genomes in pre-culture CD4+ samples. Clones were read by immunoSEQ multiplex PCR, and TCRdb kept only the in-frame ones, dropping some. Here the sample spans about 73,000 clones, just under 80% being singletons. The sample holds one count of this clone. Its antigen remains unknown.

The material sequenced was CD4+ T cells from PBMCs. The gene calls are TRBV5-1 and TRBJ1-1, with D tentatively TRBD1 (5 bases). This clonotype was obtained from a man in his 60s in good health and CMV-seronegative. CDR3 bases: TGCGCCAGCAGCGCCGAGGGGTACACTGAAGCTTTCTTT. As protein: CASSAEGYTEAFF.